Presented here are 11 T cell receptor beta chains from one specimen sequenced in a study of shared clonotypes between healthy human individuals. Clones were read by immunoSEQ multiplex PCR, and TCRdb kept only the in-frame ones, dropping some. This table holds just under 350,000 clones, around four fifths found once. Sequencing input: memory CD4+ T cells sorted from blood. Subset of the sample: CD45RA-negative fraction. The receptor set was obtained from a man between 25 and 39 years old in good health.

The chain joins TRBV7-2 to TRBJ2-5; D is unclear. This CDR3 has 14 residues. V shed 6 bases and J shed 0 bases, with 11 bases lying between them. Per germline, CDR1 SGHTA and CDR2 FQGNSA. Here the CDR3 reads CASRPDLYQETQYF. Written as DNA, the CDR3 is TGTGCCAGCAGACCCGACCTTTACCAAGAGACCCAGTACTTC.

The chain is built from TRBV25-1 and TRBJ1-4, with a possible D match to TRBD1 (6 bases). Germline CDR1 and CDR2: MGHDK and SYGVNS. The V end was cut by 3 bases, the J end by 14 bases, with 13 bases between. CDR3 length: 12 amino acids. This CDR3 reads CASSDPYRVLFF. CDR3 DNA sequence: TGTGCCAGCAGTGATCCATACAGGGTGCTGTTTTTT.

The V call is TRBV16, the J call TRBJ2-3; 7 bases agree with TRBD1. The CDR3 loop spans 13 amino acids. Germline CDR1 is KGHSY and CDR2 is FQNENV. V lost 10 bases to trimming and J lost 1 base; unmatched junction nucleotides: 5. The CDR3 DNA is TGTGCCACCCGAGGGACAGGCACAGATACGCAGTATTTT. Translated, it gives CATRGTGTDTQYF.

The J gene is TRBJ2-2, the V gene TRBV15; no reliable D call. The CDR3 has 16 residues. V dropped 4 bases and J dropped 3 bases, with 15 bases sitting between them. Germline V CDR1 and CDR2: LNHNV, YYDKDF (reference sequence). Here the CDR3 reads CATSTSSFRDTGELFF. The DNA of the CDR3 is TGTGCCACCAGCACTTCGTCCTTTAGGGACACCGGGGAGCTGTTTTTT.

In regard to this clone: This same CDR3 is encoded by further DNA sequences in the sample. The chain recombines TRBV6-5 with TRBJ2-7, with 8 bases that match TRBD1. Per the germline V gene, CDR1 is MNHEY and CDR2 is SVGAGI. V gave up 5 bases and J gave up 5 bases; unmatched junction bases: 8. The CDR3 has 14 residues. The CDR3 sequence: CASSQRQGSHEQYF. The CDR3 DNA follows: TGTGCCAGCAGTCAAAGACAGGGGAGCCACGAGCAGTACTTC.

Worth noting for this clone: Other DNA sequences of this sample code for an identical CDR3. The chain joins TRBV18 to TRBJ2-7; 10 bases align to TRBD1. This CDR3 comprises 14 residues. CDR1 is KGHSH and CDR2 is LQKENI in the germline V gene. V lost 3 bases, J lost 2 bases, and 1 base stayed unmatched. CDR3 bases: TGTGCCAGCTCACCGGGGACAGGGGCCTACGAGCAGTACTTC. This translates into CASSPGTGAYEQYF.

This chain joins TRBV5-1 and TRBJ1-4; D not certain. CDR1 is SGHRS, CDR2 YFSETQ, per germline. CDR3 length equals 13 residues. The V end lost 5 bases, the J end lost 4 bases, and 9 bases lay between the germline ends. CDR3 sequence: CASSLGSNEKLFF. The CDR3 coding sequence is TGCGCCAGCAGTCTTGGCAGTAATGAAAAACTGTTTTTT.

CDR3 sequence: CASSIGADHAYEQYF. CDR3 DNA sequence: TGTGCCAGCAGTATCGGGGCAGACCATGCCTACGAGCAGTACTTC. J is TRBJ2-7 and V is TRBV27; D may be TRBD1 or TRBD2 (5 bases each). V was clipped by 5 bases and J by 2 bases, with 16 bases between them. From germline, CDR1 is MNHEY and CDR2 SMNVEV (reference sequence). This CDR3 spans 15 amino acids.

The chain recombines TRBV7-2 with TRBJ2-7, with D possibly TRBD1 on 6 matching bases. V gave up 5 bases and J gave up 3 bases, with 14 bases separating them. Germline CDR1 SGHTA, CDR2 FQGNSA. The CDR3 is 14 residues long. DNA for the CDR3: TGTGCCAGCAGCCCAGCCGGGACAAACTACGAGCAGTACTTC. It specifies CASSPAGTNYEQYF. Full variable domain (outside the CDR3, taken from reference TRBV7-2 and TRBJ2-7): GAGVSQSPSNKVTEKGKDVELRCDPISGHTALYWYRQSLGQGLEFLIYFQGNSAPDKSGLPSDRFSAERTGGSVSTLTIQRTQQEDSAVYLCASSPAGTNYEQYFGPGTRLTVT.

The gene calls are TRBV6-4 and TRBJ1-2, with 9 nucleotides matching TRBD1. CDR1 and CDR2 from the germline V gene are MRHNA and SNTAGT. V shed 3 bases, J shed 4 bases, and the junction held 9 bases outside the gene matches. The CDR3 length is 16 residues. CDR3 amino acids: CASSEPRDREFYGYTF. The DNA of the CDR3 is TGTGCCAGCAGTGAGCCCCGGGACAGGGAATTCTATGGCTACACCTTC.

This sequence joins TRBV27 and TRBJ2-7; 10 positions agree with TRBD2. The CDR3 sequence is 19 residues long. The V and J ends lost 7 bases and 1 base, in that order; junction bases with no gene match: 19. Germline lookup yields CDR1 MNHEY and CDR2 SMNVEV (reference sequence). The DNA for the CDR3 is TGTGCCAGCACCCCCTCGGGGGTGCTAGCGGGAGCGTCTTCCTACGAGCAGTACTTC. Translating gives CASTPSGVLAGASSYEQYF.